The 20 T cell receptor beta chains listed next were all sequenced from one sample in a study of blood T cell repertoires in COVID-19. TCRdb's copy holds only in-frame clones and misses some; the assay was immunoSEQ multiplex PCR. The sample shows about 270,000 clones, approximately 77% of them seen only once. Material for sequencing was peripheral blood. The receptors here all came from a woman aged 18-35 years with acute or convalescent COVID-19.

The CDR3 region has the DNA TGTGCCAGCAGCCAGGACCCGACTAGCGGAATCACAGATACGCAGTATTTT. It translates to CASSQDPTSGITDTQYF. The rearrangement joins TRBV4-2 to TRBJ2-3; 9 bases line up with TRBD2. CDR3 length: 17 amino acids. The ends lost 3 bases at V and 2 bases at J; junction bases unmatched: 9. The germline CDR1 and CDR2 sequences are LGHNA and YNFKEQ.

This chain connects TRBV20-1 to TRBJ2-7; 8 bases map to TRBD1. With 3 bases clipped from V and 6 bases from J, the junction kept 16 bases outside the gene matches. The CDR3 has 16 residues. Germline V gene data show CDR1 as DFQATT and CDR2 as SNEGSKA (reference sequence). DNA for the CDR3: TGCAGTGCTAGTATCCGCGCCGGGACAGGCTCGGGCGAGCAGTACTTC. It is translated as CSASIRAGTGSGEQYF.

This chain uses TRBV18 with TRBJ2-6; perhaps TRBD1 as D (5 bases). Germline-derived CDR1 and CDR2 are KGHSH and LQKENI. The V gene lost 2 bases and the J gene lost 0 bases, with 8 bases spanning the gap. CDR3 size: 16 residues. CDR3 bases: TGTGCCAGCTCACCAGGGGCCGGCTCTGGGGCCAACGTCCTGACTTTC. Protein product: CASSPGAGSGANVLTF.

The V call is TRBV7-3, the J call TRBJ2-1; D unclear. Trimming left V 0 bases short and J 6 bases short, with 9 bases between. The CDR3 extends over 14 amino acids. Germline CDR1 SGHTA, CDR2 FQGTGA. In nucleotides, the CDR3 is TGTGCCAGCAGCTTAACGTCGGGTTTCAATGAGCAGTTCTTC. It is translated as CASSLTSGFNEQFF.

The V and J genes are TRBV3-1 (or the pseudogene TRBV3-2) and TRBJ2-7; D gene uncertain. This CDR3 is built from 15 residues. The V gene's germline CDR1 is LGHDT and CDR2 YNNKEL (reference sequence). Trimming pared 0 bases from V and 1 base from J, leaving 10 bases between. CDR3 in DNA: TGTGCCAGCAGCCAAGAACAGAAAAGATCCTACGAGCAGTACTTC. The encoded protein is CASSQEQKRSYEQYF.

This sequence joins TRBV5-4 and TRBJ2-1, with 13 bases identical to TRBD2. The CDR3 has 20 residues. Germline V gives CDR1 SGHNT, CDR2 YYREEE (reference sequence). J gave up 6 bases and V 2 bases, and 17 bases lay outside the gene matches. In DNA, the CDR3 is TGTGCCAGCAGCTTCCGGACAGGCCCAACTAGCGGGAGGGGGGGCAATGAGCAGTTCTTC. It encodes CASSFRTGPTSGRGGNEQFF.

The count of this clone is one. J is TRBJ1-2 and V is TRBV6-1; perhaps TRBD1 as D (6 bases). The germline V and J ends were trimmed by 3 bases and 4 bases, with 15 bases remaining between them. Germline V gene data show CDR1 as MNHNS and CDR2 as SASEGT. The CDR3 contains 15 residues. The CDR3 DNA follows: TGTGCCAGCAGTGAGGCAGGACAGCGAATCTATGGCTACACCTTC. It translates to CASSEAGQRIYGYTF.

The J gene is TRBJ1-1, the V gene TRBV6-5, with TRBD1 identical over 7 bases. V shed 4 bases, J shed 2 bases, and the junction held 4 bases outside the gene matches. This CDR3 has 14 amino acids. Germline V gene data show CDR1 as MNHEY and CDR2 as SVGAGI. CDR3 sequence (DNA): TGTGCCAGCAGTTTGACAGGGCTAAACACTGAAGCTTTCTTT. Its translation is CASSLTGLNTEAFF.

The gene calls are TRBV9 and TRBJ1-2; the match to TRBD1 covers 10 bases. The CDR3 is 17 residues long. CDR1 is SGDLS and CDR2 is YYNGEE in the germline V gene. Trimming removed 3 bases from V and 7 bases from J; junction bases left unmatched: 15. The CDR3 spells CASSGRVGTGDYSGYTF. The CDR3 DNA is TGTGCCAGCAGCGGTAGGGTCGGGACAGGGGATTATAGTGGCTACACCTTC.

The V and J genes are TRBV30 and TRBJ2-3, with D perhaps matching TRBD1 (5 bases). Trimming took off 4 bases at V and 1 base at J, with 6 bases between the two ends. The CDR3 has 12 residues. CDR1 is GTSNPN and CDR2 is SVGIG in the germline V gene (reference sequence). CDR3 in DNA: TGTGCCTGGAAAGGGGGCACAGATACGCAGTATTTT. Its protein is CAWKGGTDTQYF.

The chain carries TRBV30 and TRBJ1-6; no clear D. Germline CDR1 and CDR2: GTSNPN and SVGIG (reference sequence). V lost 1 base and J lost 7, with 11 bases in between. The CDR3 loop spans 14 amino acids. The CDR3 reads CAWSEGGWNSPLHF. The CDR3 DNA follows: TGTGCCTGGAGTGAAGGAGGGTGGAATTCACCCCTCCACTTT. The complete variable domain, with remaining parts taken from reference TRBV30 and TRBJ1-6, reads SQTIHQWPATLVQPVGSPLSLECTVEGTSNPNLYWYRQAAGRGLQLLFYSVGIGQISSEVPQNLSASRPQDRQFILSSKKLLLSDSGFYLCAWSEGGWNSPLHFGNGTRLTVT.

This chain joins TRBV7-8 and TRBJ1-2, with 7 positions matching TRBD1. Unmatched junction bases numbered 18, after V lost 5 bases and J lost 3 bases. The CDR3 length is 18 residues. Germline loops: CDR1 SGHVS, CDR2 FQNEAQ. Here the CDR3 reads CASSRKQGPRYQDYGYTF. In DNA form, the CDR3 reads TGTGCCAGCAGCCGCAAACAGGGGCCCCGCTATCAAGACTATGGCTACACCTTC.

The chain links TRBV10-3 to TRBJ2-7; 9 bases are a match to TRBD1. With V trimmed by 7 bases and J by 4 bases, 14 bases remained unmatched. Looked up from germline, CDR1 is ENHRY and CDR2 is SYGVKD. The CDR3 has 16 residues. CDR3 sequence: CAIKNSGQGRPYEQYF. In DNA, the CDR3 is TGTGCCATCAAGAACTCGGGACAGGGAAGACCTTACGAGCAGTACTTC.

Written as DNA, the CDR3 is TGTGCCACCAGCAGACGGGACCAAGAGACCCAGTACTTC. This translates into CATSRRDQETQYF. This rearrangement joins TRBV15 to TRBJ2-5; D gene unclear. V gave up 2 bases and J gave up 0 bases, with 4 bases separating them. CDR1 LNHNV and CDR2 YYDKDF come from the germline V gene (reference sequence). The CDR3 length is 13 residues.

The chain employs TRBV27 and TRBJ2-7; maybe TRBD1 (6 bases). The CDR3 loop spans 17 amino acids. V dropped 4 bases and J dropped 0 bases, with 19 bases sitting between them. The germline V gene has CDR1 MNHEY and CDR2 SMNVEV (reference sequence). The CDR3: CASSSTNRVFRSYEQYF. For the CDR3, the DNA is TGTGCCAGCAGTTCCACCAACAGGGTTTTCCGCTCCTACGAGCAGTACTTC.

The J gene is TRBJ2-2, the V gene TRBV14; D is possibly TRBD1 (5 bases). Trimming removed 2 bases from V and 4 bases from J, with 14 bases in between. CDR3 length equals 16 residues. Germline V CDR1 and CDR2: SGHDN, FVKESK. This CDR3 reads CASSQHVGRGTGELFF. The CDR3 DNA follows: TGTGCCAGCAGCCAACATGTGGGAAGGGGCACCGGGGAGCTGTTTTTT.

V and J are TRBV2 and TRBJ1-5; 9 positions match TRBD1. Germline CDR1 reads SNHLY; CDR2 reads FYNNEI. The trim removed 4 bases at V and 5 bases at J, leaving 0 bases unmatched. This CDR3 is 13 amino acids long. The DNA for the CDR3 is TGTGCCAGCAGTGGGACAGGGGATCAGCCCCAGCATTTT. Protein sequence: CASSGTGDQPQHF.

The rearrangement joins TRBV7-3 to TRBJ2-5; D possibly corresponds to TRBD2 (6 bases). Germline V gene lookup returns CDR1 SGHTA and CDR2 FQGTGA. V was cut by 2 bases and J by 4 bases, with 14 bases left in between. The CDR3 is made up of 15 amino acids. In nucleotides, the CDR3 is TGTGCCAGCAGCTTAGGGAGTCCCGGGGGAGAGACCCAGTACTTC. This gives the protein CASSLGSPGGETQYF.

At least ten counts were recorded for this clone. J is TRBJ2-1 and V is TRBV7-9, with D perhaps matching TRBD1 (5 bases). Trimming shortened V by 7 bases and J by 0 bases, and 13 bases separated the two germline ends. CDR3 size: 15 residues. CDR1 and CDR2 from the germline V gene are SEHNR and FQNEAQ (reference sequence). The CDR3 nucleotides read TGTGCCAGCATAAACCTAGGGGTCTCCTACAATGAGCAGTTCTTC. It translates to CASINLGVSYNEQFF.

A few counts support this clone. The rearrangement joins TRBV29-1 to TRBJ1-1; no definite D call. The CDR3 is 11 residues long. The germline V gene has CDR1 SQVTM and CDR2 ANQGSEA. Deletions cut 7 bases from V and 1 base from J, with 7 bases between. CDR3 sequence (DNA): TGCAGCGCTCGACAGAACACTGAAGCTTTCTTT. Its protein product is CSARQNTEAFF.